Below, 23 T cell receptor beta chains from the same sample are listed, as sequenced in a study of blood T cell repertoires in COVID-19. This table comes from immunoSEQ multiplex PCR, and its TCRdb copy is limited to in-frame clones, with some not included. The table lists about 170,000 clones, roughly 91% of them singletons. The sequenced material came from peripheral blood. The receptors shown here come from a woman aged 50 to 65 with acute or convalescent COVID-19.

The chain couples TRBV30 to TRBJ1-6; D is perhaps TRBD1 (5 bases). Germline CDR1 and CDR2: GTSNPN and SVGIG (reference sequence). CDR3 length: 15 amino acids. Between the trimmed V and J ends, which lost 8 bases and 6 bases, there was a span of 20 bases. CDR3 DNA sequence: TGTGCCGTGGCCCTTGCGGGGCTGAGTAATTCACCCCTCCACTTT. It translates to CAVALAGLSNSPLHF.

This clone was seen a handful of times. Here the CDR3 DNA reads TGCGCCAGCAGCTTACGACAGGACAGGAACACTGAAGCTTTCTTT. Translation gives CASSLRQDRNTEAFF. The V and J genes are TRBV5-1 and TRBJ1-1, with TRBD1 as a possible D gene (6 bases). In germline, CDR1 is SGHRS, CDR2 YFSETQ. The V and J ends lost 2 bases and 1 base respectively, with 12 bases between them. The CDR3 contains 15 residues.

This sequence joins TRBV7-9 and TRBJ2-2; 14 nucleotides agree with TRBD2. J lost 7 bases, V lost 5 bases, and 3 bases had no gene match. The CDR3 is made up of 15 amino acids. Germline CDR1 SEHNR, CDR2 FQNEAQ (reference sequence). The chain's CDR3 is CASSPTSGRGGELFF. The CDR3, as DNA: TGTGCCAGCAGCCCGACTAGCGGGAGGGGCGGGGAGCTGTTTTTT.

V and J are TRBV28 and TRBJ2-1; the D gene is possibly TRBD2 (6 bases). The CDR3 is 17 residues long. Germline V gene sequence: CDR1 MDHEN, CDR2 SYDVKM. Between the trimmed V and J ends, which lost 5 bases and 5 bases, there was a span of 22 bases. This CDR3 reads CASSRYHLAALHNEQFF. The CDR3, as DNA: TGTGCCAGCAGTCGATACCACTTAGCGGCCCTACACAATGAGCAGTTCTTC.

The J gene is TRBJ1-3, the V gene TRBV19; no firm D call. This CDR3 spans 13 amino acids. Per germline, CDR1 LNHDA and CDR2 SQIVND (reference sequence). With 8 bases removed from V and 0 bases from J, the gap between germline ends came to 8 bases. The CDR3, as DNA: TGTGCCAGTCCCGCGAGCTCTGGAAACACCATATATTTT. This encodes CASPASSGNTIYF.

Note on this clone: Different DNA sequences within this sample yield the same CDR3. The CDR3 sequence is CASSFVRGNGYTF. The CDR3 DNA is TGTGCCAGCAGTTTCGTGCGAGGTAATGGCTACACCTTC. The chain carries TRBV12-3 or TRBV12-4 and TRBJ1-2; D gene unclear. This CDR3 is built from 13 residues. Trimming removed 3 bases at V and 6 bases at J, with 11 bases between.

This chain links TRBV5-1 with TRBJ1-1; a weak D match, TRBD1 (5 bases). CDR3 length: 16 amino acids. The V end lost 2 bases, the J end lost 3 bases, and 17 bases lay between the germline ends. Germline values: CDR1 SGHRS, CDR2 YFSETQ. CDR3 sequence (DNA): TGCGCCAGCAGCTTCGGCCAGGCTTCGGGGGACACTGAAGCTTTCTTT. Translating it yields CASSFGQASGDTEAFF.

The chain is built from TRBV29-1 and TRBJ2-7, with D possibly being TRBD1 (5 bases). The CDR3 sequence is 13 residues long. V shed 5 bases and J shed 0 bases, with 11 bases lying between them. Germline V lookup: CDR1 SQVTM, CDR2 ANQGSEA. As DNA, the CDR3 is TGCAGCGTTTACGACAGAAGCTCCTACGAGCAGTACTTC. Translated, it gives CSVYDRSSYEQYF.

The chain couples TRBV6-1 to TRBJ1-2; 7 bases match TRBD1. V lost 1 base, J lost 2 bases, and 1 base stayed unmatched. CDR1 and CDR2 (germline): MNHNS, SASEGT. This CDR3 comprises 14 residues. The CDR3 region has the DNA TGTGCCAGCAGTGAAGACAGGGGCAACTATGGCTACACCTTC. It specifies CASSEDRGNYGYTF.

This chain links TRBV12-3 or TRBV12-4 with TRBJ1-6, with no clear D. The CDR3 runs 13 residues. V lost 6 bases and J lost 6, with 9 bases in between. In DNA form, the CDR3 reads TGTGCCAGCAGGCGGGAGACTAATTCACCCCTCCACTTT. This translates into CASRRETNSPLHF.

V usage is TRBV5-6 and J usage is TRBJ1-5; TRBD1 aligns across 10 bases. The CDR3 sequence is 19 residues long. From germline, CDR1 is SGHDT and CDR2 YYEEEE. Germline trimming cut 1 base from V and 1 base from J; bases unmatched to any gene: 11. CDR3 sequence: CASSLSATGGWGSNQPQHF. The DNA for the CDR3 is TGTGCCAGCAGCTTGAGTGCGACAGGGGGCTGGGGGAGCAATCAGCCCCAGCATTTT.

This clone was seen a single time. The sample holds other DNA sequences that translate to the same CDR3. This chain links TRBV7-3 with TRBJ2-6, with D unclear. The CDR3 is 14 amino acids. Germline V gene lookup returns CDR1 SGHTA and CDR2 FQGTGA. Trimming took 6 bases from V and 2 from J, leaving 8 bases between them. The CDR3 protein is CASSPGTGANVLTF. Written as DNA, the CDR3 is TGTGCCAGCAGTCCGGGTACTGGGGCCAACGTCCTGACTTTC.

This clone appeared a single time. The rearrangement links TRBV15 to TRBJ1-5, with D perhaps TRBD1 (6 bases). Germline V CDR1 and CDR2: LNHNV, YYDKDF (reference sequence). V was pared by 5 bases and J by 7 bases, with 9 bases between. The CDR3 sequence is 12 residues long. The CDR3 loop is CATSLDSQPQHF. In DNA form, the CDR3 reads TGTGCCACCAGCCTGGACAGCCAGCCCCAGCATTTT.

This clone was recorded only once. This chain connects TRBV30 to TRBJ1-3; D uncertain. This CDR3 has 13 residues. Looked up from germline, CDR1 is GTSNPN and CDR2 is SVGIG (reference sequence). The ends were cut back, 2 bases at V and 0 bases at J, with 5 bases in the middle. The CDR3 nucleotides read TGTGCCTGGAGTTTGGCCTCTGGAAACACCATATATTTT. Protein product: CAWSLASGNTIYF.

Written as DNA, the CDR3 is TGTGCCACCAGTGATTCCGGACAGGTACAAGAGACCCAGTACTTC. Translation: CATSDSGQVQETQYF. The genes are TRBV24-1 and TRBJ2-5, with 7 bases matching TRBD1. Trimming cost V 2 bases and J 2 bases; bases outside gene matches: 4. The CDR3 sequence is 15 residues long. Germline V gene lookup returns CDR1 KGHDR and CDR2 SFDVKD.

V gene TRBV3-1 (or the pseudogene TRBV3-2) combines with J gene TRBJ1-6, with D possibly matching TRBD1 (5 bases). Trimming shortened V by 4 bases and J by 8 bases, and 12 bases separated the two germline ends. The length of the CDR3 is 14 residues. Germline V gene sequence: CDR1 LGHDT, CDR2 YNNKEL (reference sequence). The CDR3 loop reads CASSPGRRDSPLHF. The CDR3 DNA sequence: TGTGCCAGCAGCCCGGGACGGAGGGATTCACCCCTCCACTTT.

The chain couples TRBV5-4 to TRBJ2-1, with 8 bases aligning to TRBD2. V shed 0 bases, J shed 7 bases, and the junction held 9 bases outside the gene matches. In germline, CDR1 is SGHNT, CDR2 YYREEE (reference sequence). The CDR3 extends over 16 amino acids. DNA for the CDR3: TGTGCCAGCAGCTTGGTGTCCGGCCAGCGGGGGAATGAGCAGTTCTTC. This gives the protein CASSLVSGQRGNEQFF.

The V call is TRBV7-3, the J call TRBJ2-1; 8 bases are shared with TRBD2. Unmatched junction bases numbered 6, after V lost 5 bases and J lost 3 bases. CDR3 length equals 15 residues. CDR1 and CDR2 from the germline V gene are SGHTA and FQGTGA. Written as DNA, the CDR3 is TGTGCCAGCAGCCTTAGCGGGGTCTACTACAATGAGCAGTTCTTC. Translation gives CASSLSGVYYNEQFF.

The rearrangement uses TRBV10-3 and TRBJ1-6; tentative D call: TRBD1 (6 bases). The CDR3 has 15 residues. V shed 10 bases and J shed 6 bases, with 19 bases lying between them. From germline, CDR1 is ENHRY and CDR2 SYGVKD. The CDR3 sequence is CATGDRTSVNSPLHF. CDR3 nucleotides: TGTGCCACTGGAGACAGGACATCCGTTAATTCACCCCTCCACTTT.

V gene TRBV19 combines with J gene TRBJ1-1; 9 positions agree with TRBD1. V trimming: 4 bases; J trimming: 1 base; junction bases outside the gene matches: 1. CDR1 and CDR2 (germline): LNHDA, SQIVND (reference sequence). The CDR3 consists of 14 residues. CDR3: CASSRGQGNTEAFF. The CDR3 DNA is TGTGCCAGTAGTAGGGGACAGGGGAACACTGAAGCTTTCTTT.

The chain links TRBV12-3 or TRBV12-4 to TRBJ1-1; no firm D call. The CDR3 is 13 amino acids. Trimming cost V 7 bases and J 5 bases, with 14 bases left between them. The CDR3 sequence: CASIHLGRTEAFF. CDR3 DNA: TGTGCCAGCATCCATCTGGGCCGGACTGAAGCTTTCTTT.

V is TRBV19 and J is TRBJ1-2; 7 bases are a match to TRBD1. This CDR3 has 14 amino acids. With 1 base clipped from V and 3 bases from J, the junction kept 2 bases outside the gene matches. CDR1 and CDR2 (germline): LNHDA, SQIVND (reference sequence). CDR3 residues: CASSIVGQDYGYTF. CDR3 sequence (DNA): TGTGCCAGTAGTATAGTCGGACAGGACTATGGCTACACCTTC.

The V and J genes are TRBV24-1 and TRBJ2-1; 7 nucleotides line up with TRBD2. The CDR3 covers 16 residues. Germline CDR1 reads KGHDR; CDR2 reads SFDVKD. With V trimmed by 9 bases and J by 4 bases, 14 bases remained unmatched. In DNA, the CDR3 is TGTGCCACCGGGGGAGGTAGGACTAGTGATTACAATGAGCAGTTCTTC. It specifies CATGGGRTSDYNEQFF.